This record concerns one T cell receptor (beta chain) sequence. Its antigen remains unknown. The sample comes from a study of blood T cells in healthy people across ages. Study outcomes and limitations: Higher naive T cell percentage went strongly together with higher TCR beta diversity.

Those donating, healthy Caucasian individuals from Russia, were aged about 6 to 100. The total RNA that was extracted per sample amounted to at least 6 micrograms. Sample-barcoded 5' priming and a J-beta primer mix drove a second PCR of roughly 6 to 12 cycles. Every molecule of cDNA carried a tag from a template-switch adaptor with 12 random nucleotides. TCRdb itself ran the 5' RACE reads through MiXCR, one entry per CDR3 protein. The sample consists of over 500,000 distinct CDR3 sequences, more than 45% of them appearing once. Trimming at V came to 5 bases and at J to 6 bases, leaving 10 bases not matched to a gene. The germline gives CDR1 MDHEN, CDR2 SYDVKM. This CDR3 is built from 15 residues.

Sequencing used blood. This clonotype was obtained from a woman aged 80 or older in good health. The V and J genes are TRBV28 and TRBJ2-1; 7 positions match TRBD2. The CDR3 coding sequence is TGTGCCAGCAGTGTACCTTCGGGAGGCGGCAATGAGCAGTTCTTC. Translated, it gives CASSVPSGGGNEQFF.